This T cell receptor (beta chain) was sequenced during a study of blood T cell repertoires in COVID-19. Assay used: immunoSEQ multiplex PCR; TCRdb lists only in-frame clones, some missing. The repertoire has just over 650,000 clones, over 80% of them found once; the top ten carry roughly 0.25%. The V gene's germline CDR1 is SGHKS and CDR2 YYEKEE (reference sequence). This CDR3 is 16 amino acids long. The ends lost 2 bases at V and 6 bases at J; junction bases unmatched: 13. This clone was detected a few times. This sequence was found in a woman aged 18-29 years with acute or convalescent COVID-19. The sequenced material came from peripheral blood. The gene calls are TRBV5-5 and TRBJ1-2; 7 bases map to TRBD1. The CDR3 loop is CASSFYVLTQGDGYTF. The CDR3, as DNA: TGTGCCAGCAGCTTTTACGTACTAACCCAGGGGGATGGCTACACCTTC.